The 21 T cell receptor beta chains in this list originate from one sample, sequenced in a study of T cells after yellow fever vaccination. From the 5' RACE reads, TCRdb called clonotypes with MiXCR, one entry per CDR3 protein. Here the sample spans around 590,000 distinct CDR3 sequences, roughly 12% being singletons. The material sequenced was PBMCs, taken on the day of the yellow fever booster vaccination. Source of these receptors: a man aged 25-40 years who received the YFV17D yellow fever vaccine.

The V gene is TRBV5-6, the J gene TRBJ2-7; 12 positions agree with TRBD2. The V gene's germline CDR1 is SGHDT and CDR2 YYEEEE. V dropped 5 bases and J dropped 4; count of bases not matched to a gene: 4. CDR3 length: 14 residues. The CDR3 spells CASRLTSGRYEQYF. CDR3 coding DNA: TGTGCCAGCAGGTTAACTAGCGGGAGGTACGAGCAGTACTTC. Complete variable domain (other parts from reference TRBV5-6 and TRBJ2-7): DAGVTQSPTHLIKTRGQQVTLRCSPKSGHDTVSWYQQALGQGPQFIFQYYEEEERQRGNFPDRFSGHQFPNYSSELNVNALLLGDSALYLCASRLTSGRYEQYFGPGTRLTVT.

This clonotype was found a few times. V gene TRBV10-3 combines with J gene TRBJ2-1; 9 bases align to TRBD2. After removal of 6 bases from V and 0 bases from J, the junction contained 9 bases not matched to a gene. This CDR3 region has 17 residues. Per germline, CDR1 ENHRY and CDR2 SYGVKD. The CDR3 coding sequence is TGTGCCATCAGCGGTCGGACTAGCGTGAGCTCCTACAATGAGCAGTTCTTC. The encoded protein is CAISGRTSVSSYNEQFF.

This chain joins TRBV12-3 or TRBV12-4 and TRBJ2-2; TRBD2 might be the D (6 bases). The CDR3 loop spans 14 amino acids. Trimming left V 3 bases short and J 5 bases short, with 10 bases between. DNA of the CDR3: TGTGCCAGCAGTTTGGCTAGCGAGACCGGGGAGCTGTTTTTT. This sequence encodes CASSLASETGELFF.

This clonotype has just a few counts. The gene calls are TRBV20-1 and TRBJ2-5; possibly TRBD1 for D (6 bases). Trimming shortened V by 0 bases and J by 5 bases, and 16 bases separated the two germline ends. The V gene's germline CDR1 is DFQATT and CDR2 SNEGSKA (reference sequence). The CDR3 extends over 15 amino acids. DNA of the CDR3: TGCAGTGCTAGAGATTTAAGAGGGCAGGGGGAGACCCAGTACTTC. Translated: CSARDLRGQGETQYF.

This clonotype was seen more than once but under ten times. The J gene is TRBJ2-5, the V gene TRBV10-3, with 12 nucleotides matching TRBD2. The V gene end was trimmed by 6 bases and the J gene end by 4 bases; junction bases not matched to a gene: 6. Germline V CDR1 and CDR2: ENHRY, SYGVKD. The CDR3 is 15 amino acids. The CDR3 here is CAISGLAGLPETQYF. CDR3 nucleotide sequence: TGTGCCATCAGCGGACTAGCGGGATTGCCAGAGACCCAGTACTTC.

The V and J genes are TRBV7-2 and TRBJ2-7, with 11 bases that match TRBD2. The CDR3 loop spans 16 amino acids. J was trimmed by 4 bases and V by 2 bases; bases with no gene match: 7. Germline V gene sequence: CDR1 SGHTA, CDR2 FQGNSA. The CDR3 sequence: CASSLWAGTSGYEQYF. As DNA, the CDR3 is TGTGCCAGCAGCTTATGGGCCGGGACTAGCGGATACGAGCAGTACTTC.

In its sample, this clonotype was seen a few times. The chain links TRBV6-5 to TRBJ2-7, with 10 bases identical to TRBD1. The CDR3 contains 15 residues. V lost 7 bases and J lost 2; bases outside the gene matches: 8. Per the germline V gene, CDR1 is MNHEY and CDR2 is SVGAGI. The CDR3 here is CASTYSGTGAYEQYF. In DNA, the CDR3 is TGTGCCAGCACGTACTCCGGGACAGGGGCCTACGAGCAGTACTTC.

The V gene is TRBV15, the J gene TRBJ2-6; 11 bases align to TRBD2. CDR1 and CDR2 from the germline V gene are LNHNV and YYDKDF (reference sequence). V shed 1 base, J shed 3 bases, and the junction held 8 bases outside the gene matches. The CDR3 totals 19 residues. Here the CDR3 DNA reads TGTGCCACCAGCAGAGGAGAAACTAGCGGGAGTGTTGGGGCCAACGTCCTGACTTTC. It translates to CATSRGETSGSVGANVLTF.

This clonotype has more than one count but fewer than ten. V gene TRBV20-1 combines with J gene TRBJ1-1; D is unclear. The CDR3 sequence is 14 residues long. V lost 1 base and J lost 4, with 13 bases in between. Germline-derived CDR1 and CDR2 are DFQATT and SNEGSKA (reference sequence). The CDR3 sequence is CSARGSIRGTEAFF. As DNA, the CDR3 is TGCAGTGCTAGAGGTTCGATACGGGGCACTGAAGCTTTCTTT.

V and J are TRBV5-1 and TRBJ2-7, with 7 bases lining up with TRBD1. Germline CDR1 SGHRS, CDR2 YFSETQ. The CDR3 spans 14 residues. J gave up 1 base and V 4 bases, and 5 bases lay outside the gene matches. The CDR3 is CASSPMTGSYEQYF. CDR3 coding DNA: TGCGCCAGCAGCCCCATGACAGGGTCCTACGAGCAGTACTTC.

The gene calls are TRBV7-2 and TRBJ2-7, with 8 bases that match TRBD2. Trimming cost V 6 bases and J 3 bases; bases outside gene matches: 7. Germline assignment: CDR1 SGHTA and CDR2 FQGNSA. CDR3 length: 14 residues. CDR3 protein: CASRITGTSYEQYF. The CDR3 DNA is TGTGCCAGCAGAATTACAGGGACTAGCTACGAGCAGTACTTC.

The chain has TRBV20-1 and TRBJ2-2; TRBD1 aligns across 8 bases. The V and J ends lost 5 bases and 4 bases, in that order; junction bases with no gene match: 6. The CDR3 runs 14 residues. Germline assignment: CDR1 DFQATT and CDR2 SNEGSKA (reference sequence). The CDR3 DNA follows: TGCAGTGCTGGATTTACAGGGGGCACCGGGGAGCTGTTTTTT. Translated: CSAGFTGGTGELFF.

V and J are TRBV28 and TRBJ2-6; the D gene is possibly TRBD1 (6 bases). Germline V CDR1 and CDR2: MDHEN, SYDVKM. Trimming removed 10 bases from V and 4 bases from J, with 20 bases in between. This CDR3 comprises 16 residues. CDR3 amino acids: CATIKRTGWGANVLTF. DNA for the CDR3: TGTGCCACCATAAAAAGAACAGGGTGGGGGGCCAACGTCCTGACTTTC.

This clonotype was seen ten or more times. The V call is TRBV20-1, the J call TRBJ2-2; 12 nucleotides agree with TRBD2. Germline V CDR1 and CDR2: DFQATT, SNEGSKA (reference sequence). With 3 bases clipped from V and 2 bases from J, the junction kept 7 bases outside the gene matches. The CDR3 has 17 amino acids. DNA for the CDR3: TGCAGTGCTAGCCTGGCTAGCGGGAGGGGTAACACCGGGGAGCTGTTTTTT. Its translation is CSASLASGRGNTGELFF.

The V and J genes are TRBV5-6 and TRBJ1-1; D may be TRBD1 (5 bases). From germline, CDR1 is SGHDT and CDR2 YYEEEE. V lost 3 bases to trimming and J lost 8 bases, with 17 bases between them. CDR3 length equals 14 residues. The CDR3 region has the DNA TGTGCCAGCAGCTCTCTAAGGGGAGAGGGAGAAGCTTTCTTT. It codes for CASSSLRGEGEAFF. The entire variable domain, with the rest obtained from reference TRBV5-6 and TRBJ1-1, is as follows: DAGVTQSPTHLIKTRGQQVTLRCSPKSGHDTVSWYQQALGQGPQFIFQYYEEEERQRGNFPDRFSGHQFPNYSSELNVNALLLGDSALYLCASSSLRGEGEAFFGQGTRLTVV.

This clonotype has just a few counts. The chain is built from TRBV12-3 or TRBV12-4 and TRBJ1-1, with D unresolved. V lost 4 bases to trimming and J lost 7 bases, with 16 bases between them. The CDR3 spans 14 residues. The CDR3 sequence is CASSSPPPDGEAFF. CDR3 nucleotides: TGTGCCAGCAGTTCCCCACCGCCTGACGGTGAAGCTTTCTTT.

This clonotype appeared a few times. This rearrangement joins TRBV5-5 to TRBJ2-7; D tentatively fits TRBD1 or TRBD2 (5 bases each). Trimming took off 3 bases at V and 6 bases at J, with 19 bases between the two ends. Germline V gene data show CDR1 as SGHKS and CDR2 as YYEKEE (reference sequence). This CDR3 is built from 15 residues. CDR3 sequence reads: CASSSGAQFLTEQYF. For the CDR3, the DNA is TGTGCCAGCAGCTCCGGGGCCCAGTTCTTAACCGAGCAGTACTTC.

The gene calls are TRBV2 and TRBJ2-1, with D hard to call. This CDR3 comprises 11 residues. Per the germline V gene, CDR1 is SNHLY and CDR2 is FYNNEI. With 9 bases removed from V and 7 bases from J, the gap between germline ends came to 10 bases. The chain's CDR3 is CARRIGNEQFF. The DNA of the CDR3 is TGTGCCAGGAGGATTGGAAATGAGCAGTTCTTC.

The V and J genes are TRBV12-3 or TRBV12-4 and TRBJ1-2; D perhaps matches TRBD1 (5 bases). Trimming took off 6 bases at V and 2 bases at J, with 13 bases between the two ends. The CDR3 contains 14 residues. The CDR3 here is CASSTGTFNYGYTF. DNA for the CDR3: TGTGCCAGCAGCACCGGGACTTTCAACTATGGCTACACCTTC.

The V gene is TRBV5-1, the J gene TRBJ2-5; 7 bases agree with TRBD2. CDR1 SGHRS and CDR2 YFSETQ come from the germline V gene. The V gene end was trimmed by 4 bases and the J gene end by 5 bases; junction bases not matched to a gene: 5. The CDR3 consists of 13 residues. The CDR3 sequence is CASSVREWETQYF. In DNA, the CDR3 is TGCGCCAGCAGCGTGCGGGAGTGGGAGACCCAGTACTTC. The full variable domain, with the rest looked up from reference TRBV5-1 and TRBJ2-5, is KAGVTQTPRYLIKTRGQQVTLSCSPISGHRSVSWYQQTPGQGLQFLFEYFSETQRNKGNFPGRFSGRQFSNSRSEMNVSTLELGDSALYLCASSVREWETQYFGPGTRLLVL.

This clonotype was detected only a few times. The chain is built from TRBV5-1 and TRBJ2-1; 7 bases are shared with TRBD1. V dropped 6 bases and J dropped 4; count of bases not matched to a gene: 7. This CDR3 spans 14 amino acids. Germline lookup yields CDR1 SGHRS and CDR2 YFSETQ. CDR3 amino acids: CASTPTGSYNEQFF. CDR3 DNA sequence: TGCGCCAGCACCCCGACAGGGTCTTACAATGAGCAGTTCTTC.